The clone carrying this TCR beta chain was seen more than once but under ten times. As yet, its antigen is unknown. In TCRdb, the 5' RACE reads were re-called with MiXCR into one record per CDR3 protein. The sample yields about 610,000 distinct CDR3 sequences, around 15% seen once. The V and J ends lost 3 bases and 2 bases respectively, with 10 bases between them. The CDR3 sequence is 14 residues long. Germline CDR1 and CDR2: LNHNV and YYDKDF (reference sequence). The data derive from a study of T-cell memory formation after mild COVID-19. The overall study: The two donors had largely donor-specific TCR clusters.

General study results and limits: Pre-infection memory contained some responding clones, which suggested that cross-reactive memory had joined. While clones contracting from day 15 to 85 were balanced between CD4 and CD8, later expanders leaned CD4+. Those CD4+ clones that contracted were mainly in CM and EM (CD8+ ones in EMRA).

The TCR originated in an adult woman who had mild COVID-19 (a few samples of this study predate the infection). Cell type and time point are not known. This chain joins TRBV15 and TRBJ1-1; D is possibly TRBD1 (5 bases). Sequencing was done on a sample of PBMCs or a T cell subset sorted from them (not recorded which). In nucleotides, the CDR3 is TGTGCCACCAGCAGCCGACGGGGCAACACTGAAGCTTTCTTT. Amino acid sequence: CATSSRRGNTEAFF. The whole variable domain, remainder taken from reference TRBV15 and TRBJ1-1, is DAMVIQNPRYQVTQFGKPVTLSCSQTLNHNVMYWYQQKSSQAPKLLFHYYDKDFNNEADTPDNFQSRRPNTSFCFLDIRSPGLGDTAMYLCATSSRRGNTEAFFGQGTRLTVV.